The rows below give T cell receptor beta chains drawn from one sample of a study of blood T cell repertoires in COVID-19. Measured with immunoSEQ multiplex PCR; TCRdb has only the in-frame clones, and not every one. The table includes approximately 74,000 clones, 91% detected once. The sample was peripheral blood. Receptors originate from a woman aged 55-75 years with active COVID-19. CDR3s include the opening cysteine and the closing phenylalanine or tryptophan. Fields, in order: clone size, D gene, V gene, J gene, CDR3 DNA, CDR3 protein. The D gene is left open where the match is weak. Clone size is shown for a subset of rows, as once, few, many or a class of expanded clone.

once	TRBD2	TRBV5-6	TRBJ2-5	TGTGCCAGCAGCTTGGGCCTAGCGGGACAGCTGCAAGAGACCCAGTACTTC	CASSLGLAGQLQETQYF
.	.	TRBV28	TRBJ1-3	TGTGCCAGCAGTTTAGTAGGGGCTGGAAACACCATATATTTT	CASSLVGAGNTIYF
.	.	TRBV30	TRBJ2-1	TGTGCCTGGAACTCCGGCGGTGAGCAGTTCTTC	CAWNSGGEQFF
.	TRBD1	TRBV11-2	TRBJ1-6	TGTGCCAGCAGCTGGGGACAGAATAATTCACCCCTCCACTTT	CASSWGQNNSPLHF
.	TRBD1	TRBV28	TRBJ1-1	TGTGCCAGCAGTCCCCTCGGGGAGCGGGACAGGGAAGCTTTCTTT	CASSPLGERDREAFF
.	TRBD2	TRBV13	TRBJ2-1	TGTGCCAGCAGCGCCTCCGGACTAGCGGAGCAGTTCTTC	CASSASGLAEQFF
.	.	TRBV28	TRBJ2-3	TGTGCCAGCATCAACAGCCGGTCCTACACAGATACGCAGTATTTT	CASINSRSYTDTQYF
.	.	TRBV3-1/TRBV3-2	TRBJ1-4	TGTGCCAGCAGCCAACAGGTGGCTGAGGAAAAACTGTTTTTT	CASSQQVAEEKLFF
once	TRBD1	TRBV9	TRBJ1-2	TGTGCCAGCAGTAGGACAGGTAGTAACTATGGCTACACCTTC	CASSRTGSNYGYTF
.	.	TRBV5-1	TRBJ2-5	TGCGCCAGCAGCTTCGGGGACTCCAGTTCGGAGACCCAGTACTTC	CASSFGDSSSETQYF
.	TRBD2	TRBV11-2	TRBJ2-3	TGTGCCAGCAGCTTAGCGGGGGCTAGCGGGGTTAGCACAGATACGCAGTATTTT	CASSLAGASGVSTDTQYF
.	.	TRBV5-1	TRBJ2-5	TGCGCCAGCAGCTTTACAGGGATGGGGCAAGAGACCCAGTACTTC	CASSFTGMGQETQYF
.	TRBD1	TRBV5-1	TRBJ2-7	TGCGCCAGCAGCGCCCGAGGGGGCCCTTCCTACGAGCAGTACTTC	CASSARGGPSYEQYF
.	.	TRBV12-3/TRBV12-4	TRBJ1-2	TGTGCCAGCAGTTTAGCGCGGGGGTATGGCTACACCTTC	CASSLARGYGYTF
.	TRBD2	TRBV24-1	TRBJ2-7	TGTGCCACCAGTGATTCGGGAGGCAGTAACGAGCAGTACTTC	CATSDSGGSNEQYF
.	.	TRBV7-9	TRBJ1-2	TGTGCCAGCAGCACGGGTTCCCCCCCCTATGGCTACACCTTC	CASSTGSPPYGYTF
.	.	TRBV4-1	TRBJ2-5	TGCGCCAGCAGCCAATCCCAACGGGGAATCCAAGAGACCCAGTACTTC	CASSQSQRGIQETQYF
.	.	TRBV6-4	TRBJ1-4	TGTGCCAGCAGTGCCCCGGGTCGCTTGTACAATGAAAAACTGTTTTTT	CASSAPGRLYNEKLFF
.	.	TRBV7-9	TRBJ2-7	TGTGCCAGCAGCTTAGGGTTCAACACCTACGAGCAGTACTTC	CASSLGFNTYEQYF
.	TRBD1	TRBV5-1	TRBJ1-2	TGCGCCAGCAGCTTTCAGGGGGCAGCTGGCTACACCTTC	CASSFQGAAGYTF
.	TRBD1	TRBV5-1	TRBJ1-2	TGCGCCAGCAGCCGCGACAGGGTCGAGTATGGCTACACCTTC	CASSRDRVEYGYTF
.	TRBD1	TRBV29-1	TRBJ2-7	TGCAGCGCCTCTTTGAGGGGGACAGGGACCTACGAGCAGTACTTC	CSASLRGTGTYEQYF
.	.	TRBV10-2	TRBJ2-2	TGCGCCAGCAGTTTCCTAGAATCCGGGGAGCTGTTTTTT	CASSFLESGELFF
.	.	TRBV6-5	TRBJ1-1	TGTGCCAGCAGCCCGGGACAATCCATGGGGACTGAAGCTTTCTTT	CASSPGQSMGTEAFF
.	.	TRBV5-1	TRBJ1-2	TGCGCCAGCAGCTTGGAGGGGTATGGCTACACCTTC	CASSLEGYGYTF
.	.	TRBV2	TRBJ2-6	TGTGCCAGCAGGGTCACAGGGCTAGGGGCCAACGTCCTGACTTTC	CASRVTGLGANVLTF
.	.	TRBV7-6	TRBJ2-5	TGTGCCAGCAGCTCGGGTCCAGGGTTGGGAGAGACCCAGTACTTC	CASSSGPGLGETQYF
.	TRBD2	TRBV10-3	TRBJ2-5	TGTGCCATCAGTGTACCCCCTACTAGCGGTGAAGAGACCCAGTACTTC	CAISVPPTSGEETQYF
.	TRBD2	TRBV2	TRBJ2-4	TGTGCCAGCGGCGATCTAGCGGCCTTAGCCAAAAACATTCAGTACTTC	CASGDLAALAKNIQYF
.	TRBD1	TRBV12-5	TRBJ2-5	TGTGCTAGTGGTCCTGGGACAGACCGGGAGACCCAGTACTTC	CASGPGTDRETQYF
.	.	TRBV4-1	TRBJ2-2	TGCGCCAGCAGCCAAGGGGAGGCCGGGGAGCTGTTTTTT	CASSQGEAGELFF
.	.	TRBV27	TRBJ2-7	TGTGCCAGCAGTTTAAAACCAACAGGCTACGAGCAGTACTTC	CASSLKPTGYEQYF
once	TRBD2	TRBV5-4	TRBJ2-1	TGTGCCAGCAGCTGGTCAACTAGCGGGGTCTCCTACAATGAGCAGTTCTTC	CASSWSTSGVSYNEQFF
.	TRBD1	TRBV19	TRBJ2-7	TGTGCCAGTAGTAACCCCGGGACAGGAACCTACGAGCAGTACTTC	CASSNPGTGTYEQYF
.	.	TRBV7-2	TRBJ1-1	TGTGCCAGCAGCCCGGACAGCTCGGAGGAAGCTTTCTTT	CASSPDSSEEAFF
.	TRBD1	TRBV6-1	TRBJ1-2	TGTGCCAGCAGTGACCCCGGGACAGGCCGGAGGGGCTACACCTTC	CASSDPGTGRRGYTF
.	TRBD2	TRBV7-9	TRBJ2-3	TGTGCCAGCAGCTTGAGTGGGAGGGGCCCTACGCAGTATTTT	CASSLSGRGPTQYF
.	TRBD2	TRBV6-5	TRBJ2-1	TGTGCCAGCAGAAAGACGGGACTAGCGGGAGAGCAGTTCTTC	CASRKTGLAGEQFF
.	.	TRBV6-5	TRBJ2-4	TGTGCCAGCAGCCAGACGGGAGTCGCCAAAAACATTCAGTACTTC	CASSQTGVAKNIQYF
once	.	TRBV5-1	TRBJ2-2	TGCGCCAGCAGCTTGTCCGGTAAGAATACCGGGGAGCTGTTTTTT	CASSLSGKNTGELFF
.	TRBD2	TRBV9	TRBJ2-5	TGTGCCAGCAGCGTAGCGGGAGGAGTGGAGACCCAGTACTTC	CASSVAGGVETQYF
.	TRBD1	TRBV6-5	TRBJ1-1	TGTGCCAGCAGGGACAGGGGGTCGGGATTAGGAGCTTTCTTT	CASRDRGSGLGAFF